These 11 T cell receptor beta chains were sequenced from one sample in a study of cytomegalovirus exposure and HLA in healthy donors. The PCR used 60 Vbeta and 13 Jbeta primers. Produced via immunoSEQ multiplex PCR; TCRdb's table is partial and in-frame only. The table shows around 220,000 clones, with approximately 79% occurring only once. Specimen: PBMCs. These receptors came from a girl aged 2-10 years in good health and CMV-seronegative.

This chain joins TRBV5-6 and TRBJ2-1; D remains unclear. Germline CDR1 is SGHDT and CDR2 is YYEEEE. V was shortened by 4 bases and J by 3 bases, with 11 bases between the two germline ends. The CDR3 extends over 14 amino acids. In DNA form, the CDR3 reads TGTGCCAGCAGCCCTGGATGGAGCTACAATGAGCAGTTCTTC. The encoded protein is CASSPGWSYNEQFF.

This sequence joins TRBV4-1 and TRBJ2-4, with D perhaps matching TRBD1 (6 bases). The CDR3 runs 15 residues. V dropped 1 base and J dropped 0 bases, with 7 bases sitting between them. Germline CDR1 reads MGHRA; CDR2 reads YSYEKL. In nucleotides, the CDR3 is TGCGCCAGCAGCCAAGCAGGGGAAGCCAAAAACATTCAGTACTTC. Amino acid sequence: CASSQAGEAKNIQYF.

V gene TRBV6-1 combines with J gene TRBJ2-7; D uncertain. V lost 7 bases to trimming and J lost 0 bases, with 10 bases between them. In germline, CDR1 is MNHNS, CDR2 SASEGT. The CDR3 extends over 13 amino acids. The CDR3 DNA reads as TGTGCCAGCACGGCCCCTAGCTCCTACGAGCAGTACTTC. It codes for CASTAPSSYEQYF.

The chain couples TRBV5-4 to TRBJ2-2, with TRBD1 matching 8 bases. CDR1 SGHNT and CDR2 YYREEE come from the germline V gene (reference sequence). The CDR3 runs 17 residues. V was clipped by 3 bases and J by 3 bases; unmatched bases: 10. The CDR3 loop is CASSSPGGTGYTGELFF. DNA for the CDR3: TGTGCCAGCAGCTCCCCTGGTGGGACAGGTTACACCGGGGAGCTGTTTTTT.

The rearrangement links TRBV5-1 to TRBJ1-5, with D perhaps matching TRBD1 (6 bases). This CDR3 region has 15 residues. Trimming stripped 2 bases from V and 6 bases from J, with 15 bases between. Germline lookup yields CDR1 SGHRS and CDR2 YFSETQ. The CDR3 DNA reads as TGCGCCAGCAGCTTTGATACAGGGAAGGGTCAGCCCCAGCATTTT. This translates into CASSFDTGKGQPQHF.

CDR3 protein: CASSQKDTANYGYTF. In DNA, the CDR3 is TGCGCCAGCAGCCAAAAGGACACAGCGAACTATGGCTACACCTTC. The rearrangement joins TRBV4-1 to TRBJ1-2; D possibly corresponds to TRBD1 (5 bases). There are 15 residues in the CDR3. CDR1 is MGHRA, CDR2 YSYEKL, per germline. V was trimmed by 2 bases and J by 2 bases, leaving 12 bases between them.

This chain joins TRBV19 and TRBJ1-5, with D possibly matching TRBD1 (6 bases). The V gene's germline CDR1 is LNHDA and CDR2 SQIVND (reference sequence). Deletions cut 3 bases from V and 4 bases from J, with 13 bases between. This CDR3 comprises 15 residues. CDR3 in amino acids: CASSITQGRNQPQHF. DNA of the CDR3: TGTGCCAGTAGTATCACACAGGGCCGGAATCAGCCCCAGCATTTT.

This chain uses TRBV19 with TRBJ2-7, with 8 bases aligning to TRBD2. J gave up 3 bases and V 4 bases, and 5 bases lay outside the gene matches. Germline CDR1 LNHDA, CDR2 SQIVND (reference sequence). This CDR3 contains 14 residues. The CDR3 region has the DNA TGTGCCAGTAGTACGGGACTAGATAACTACGAGCAGTACTTC. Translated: CASSTGLDNYEQYF.

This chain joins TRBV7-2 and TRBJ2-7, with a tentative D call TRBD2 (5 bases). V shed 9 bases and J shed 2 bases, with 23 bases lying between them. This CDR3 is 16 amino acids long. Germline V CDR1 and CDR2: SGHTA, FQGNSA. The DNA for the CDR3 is TGTGCCAGTGTCTCACTATCGGGGATCAACCCCTACGAGCAGTACTTC. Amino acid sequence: CASVSLSGINPYEQYF.

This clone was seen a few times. The CDR3 region is CASSSRGLGEVAQYF. CDR3 coding DNA: TGTGCCAGCAGCAGTAGGGGACTAGGAGAGGTCGCGCAGTATTTT. V usage is TRBV6-5 and J usage is TRBJ2-3; 8 positions agree with TRBD2. The CDR3 covers 15 residues. The V gene end was trimmed by 6 bases and the J gene end by 10 bases; junction bases not matched to a gene: 15. Germline V CDR1 and CDR2: MNHEY, SVGAGI.

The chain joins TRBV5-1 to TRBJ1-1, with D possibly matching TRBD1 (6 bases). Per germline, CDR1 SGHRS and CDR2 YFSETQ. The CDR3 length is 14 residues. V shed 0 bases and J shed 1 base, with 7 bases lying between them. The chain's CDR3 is CASSLVGGNTEAFF. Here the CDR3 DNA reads TGCGCCAGCAGCTTGGTAGGGGGGAACACTGAAGCTTTCTTT.